This TCR beta chain appears in the sequencing data of a study of beta chain features in type 1 diabetes. The study's findings and limits: For Type 1 diabetes patients, all four CD4+ subsets carried TCRB CDR3s that were moderately but significantly shorter.

The whole isolated RNA underwent reverse transcription, so sequencing captured expressed TCRB transcripts. Clones were read by immunoSEQ multiplex PCR, and TCRdb kept only the in-frame ones, dropping some. Of 300,000 to 350,000 clones detected, around 9% appear once; the ten largest clones hold 0.95% to 1.1%. This clone was picked up a small number of times. The antigen remains undetermined. This CDR3 has 14 amino acids. CDR1 is MNHEY, CDR2 SVGAGI, per germline. With 3 bases removed from V and 2 bases from J, the gap between germline ends came to 11 bases. The specimen was central memory CD4+ T cells from blood. This TCR derives from a man younger than 40 with type 1 diabetes. The gene calls are TRBV6-5 and TRBJ2-7; D not resolved. The CDR3 region is CASSYGQRAYEQYF. CDR3 sequence (DNA): TGTGCCAGCAGTTATGGGCAGAGAGCCTACGAGCAGTACTTC.